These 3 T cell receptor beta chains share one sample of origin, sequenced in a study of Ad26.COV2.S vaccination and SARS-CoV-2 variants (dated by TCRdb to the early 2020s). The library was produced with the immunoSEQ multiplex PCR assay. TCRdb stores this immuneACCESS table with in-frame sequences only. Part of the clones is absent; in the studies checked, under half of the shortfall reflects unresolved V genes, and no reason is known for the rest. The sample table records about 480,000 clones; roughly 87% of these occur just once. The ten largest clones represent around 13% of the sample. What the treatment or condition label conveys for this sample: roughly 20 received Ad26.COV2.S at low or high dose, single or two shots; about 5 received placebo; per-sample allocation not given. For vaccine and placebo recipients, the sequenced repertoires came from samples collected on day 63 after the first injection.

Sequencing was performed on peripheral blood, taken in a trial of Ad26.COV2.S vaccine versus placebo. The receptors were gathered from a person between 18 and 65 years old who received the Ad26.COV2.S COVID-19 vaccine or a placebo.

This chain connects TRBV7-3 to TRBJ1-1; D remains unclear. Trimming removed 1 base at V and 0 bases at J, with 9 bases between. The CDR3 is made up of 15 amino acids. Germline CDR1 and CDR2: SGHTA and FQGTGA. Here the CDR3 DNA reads TGTGCCAGCAGCTTAAGCCCAGGATTGAACACTGAAGCTTTCTTT. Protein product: CASSLSPGLNTEAFF.

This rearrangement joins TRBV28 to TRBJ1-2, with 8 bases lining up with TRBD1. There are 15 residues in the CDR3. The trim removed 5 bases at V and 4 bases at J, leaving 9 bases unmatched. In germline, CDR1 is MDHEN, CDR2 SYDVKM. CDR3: CASSNLPDRAYGYTF. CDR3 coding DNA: TGTGCCAGCAGTAATCTCCCGGACAGGGCCTATGGCTACACCTTC.

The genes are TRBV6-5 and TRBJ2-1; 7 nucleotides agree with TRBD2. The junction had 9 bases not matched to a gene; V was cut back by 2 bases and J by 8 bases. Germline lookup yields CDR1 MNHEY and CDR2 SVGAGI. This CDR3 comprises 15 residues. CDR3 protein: CASSYGAGAGDEQFF. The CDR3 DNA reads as TGTGCCAGCAGTTACGGTGCGGGAGCGGGTGATGAGCAGTTCTTC.